A single sample is the source of the 3 T cell receptor beta chains below, sequenced in a study of CD8+CD57+ T cells in acquired aplastic anemia. Genomic DNA provided the template from which TCR beta VDJ and CDR3 profiles were obtained. TCRdb reprocessed the reads with MiXCR, giving one entry per CDR3 protein. Among a few hundred thousand distinct CDR3 sequences, about 59% were seen once, and the ten largest hold roughly 29%. Material: sorted CD4+, CD8+, or CD8+CD57+ T cells (not recorded which) from PBMCs. The receptors originated from a human donor in good health.

The V call is TRBV6-5, the J call TRBJ2-1, with D unclear. Between the trimmed V and J ends, which lost 5 bases and 7 bases, there was a span of 6 bases. The V gene's germline CDR1 is MNHEY and CDR2 SVGAGI. The CDR3 length is 11 residues. DNA of the CDR3: TGTGCCAGCAGTAACCAGAATGAGCAGTTCTTC. This encodes CASSNQNEQFF.

The chain has TRBV2 and TRBJ2-7; tentative D call: TRBD2 (6 bases). The CDR3 is 12 amino acids. Germline CDR1 SNHLY, CDR2 FYNNEI. V lost 8 bases and J 2 bases, leaving 10 bases between the germline ends. CDR3 in amino acids: CASGRRPYEQYF. DNA of the CDR3: TGTGCCAGCGGGAGGAGGCCCTACGAGCAGTACTTC.

V usage is TRBV9 and J usage is TRBJ1-2, with TRBD1 as a possible D gene (5 bases). The germline V and J ends were trimmed by 0 bases and 7 bases, with 13 bases remaining between them. The CDR3 has 14 amino acids. Germline V gives CDR1 SGDLS, CDR2 YYNGEE. The CDR3 region has the DNA TGTGCCAGCAGCGTAGGAGGGGTCCGGGGTGGCTACACCTTC. Translation: CASSVGGVRGGYTF.